The 19 T cell receptor beta chains reported below all come from one sample, sequenced in a study of blood T cell repertoires in COVID-19. Data came from immunoSEQ multiplex PCR; TCRdb stores just in-frame clones and leaves some out. Altogether about 130,000 clones are present, approximately 83% being singletons, with the ten largest covering over 9.5%. Source material: peripheral blood. These receptors were taken from a man between 60 and 75 years old with acute or convalescent COVID-19.

In this sample, this clone turned up a few times. V and J are TRBV5-1 and TRBJ2-7; TRBD2 might be the D (6 bases). Trimming cost V 1 base and J 3 bases, with 8 bases left between them. Germline V gene lookup returns CDR1 SGHRS and CDR2 YFSETQ. CDR3 length equals 13 residues. The CDR3 loop is CASSLRSGYEQYF. The CDR3, as DNA: TGCGCCAGCAGCTTGCGTAGCGGCTACGAGCAGTACTTC.

V and J are TRBV28 and TRBJ2-1; 8 bases are shared with TRBD2. Germline CDR1 reads MDHEN; CDR2 reads SYDVKM. This CDR3 has 15 amino acids. Trimming took 1 base from V and 4 from J; bases not matched to a gene: 3. The CDR3 sequence is CASSLLREAYNEQFF. The CDR3 DNA follows: TGTGCCAGCAGTTTATTGCGGGAGGCATACAATGAGCAGTTCTTC.

V and J are TRBV29-1 and TRBJ1-3; TRBD1 is a possible D gene (5 bases). The CDR3 runs to 13 residues. V was shortened by 7 bases and J by 0 bases, with 10 bases between the two germline ends. The germline CDR1 and CDR2 sequences are SQVTM and ANQGSEA. The CDR3: CSARTNSGNTIYF. The CDR3 region has the DNA TGCAGCGCCCGGACAAACTCTGGAAACACCATATATTTT.

The chain carries TRBV27 and TRBJ2-4, with a tentative D call TRBD1 (6 bases). The CDR3 is made up of 13 amino acids. Germline loops: CDR1 MNHEY, CDR2 SMNVEV (reference sequence). Trimming shortened V by 2 bases and J by 8 bases, and 10 bases separated the two germline ends. The CDR3 region has the DNA TGTGCCAGCAGTTTAGTGGGGGCGGACATTCAGTACTTC. The encoded protein is CASSLVGADIQYF.

This clone was counted only a few times. The CDR3 loop is CASNRSRRPGTEAFF. The DNA of the CDR3 is TGTGCCAGCAACCGTTCCCGGAGACCCGGGACTGAAGCTTTCTTT. J is TRBJ1-1 and V is TRBV28; D gene ambiguous. With 7 bases removed from V and 5 bases from J, the gap between germline ends came to 20 bases. The germline V gene encodes CDR1 MDHEN and CDR2 SYDVKM. CDR3 length: 15 amino acids.

The CDR3 DNA follows: TGTGCCTTACTACCGGGACAGATTAATTCACCCCTCCACTTT. It translates to CALLPGQINSPLHF. This chain connects TRBV30 to TRBJ1-6; 7 bases are shared with TRBD1. Germline CDR1 reads GTSNPN; CDR2 reads SVGIG (reference sequence). V shed 7 bases and J 6 bases; nucleotides not matched to a gene: 9. This CDR3 is 14 amino acids long.

This clone was recorded a few times. The chain has TRBV7-6 and TRBJ1-1, with D perhaps matching TRBD1 (5 bases). Germline V lookup: CDR1 SGHVS, CDR2 FNYEAQ. The CDR3 covers 14 residues. V was pared by 5 bases and J by 3 bases, with 13 bases between. DNA for the CDR3: TGTGCCAGCAGCACCTCGGGACTGTACACTGAAGCTTTCTTT. As protein: CASSTSGLYTEAFF.

V is TRBV5-1 and J is TRBJ1-3; D is undetermined. CDR3 length: 15 residues. CDR1 SGHRS and CDR2 YFSETQ come from the germline V gene. V shed 0 bases and J shed 2 bases, with 9 bases lying between them. In nucleotides, the CDR3 is TGCGCCAGCAGCTTGGTTCCCGGTACTGGAAACACCATATATTTT. It translates to CASSLVPGTGNTIYF.

This clone was seen only once. V usage is TRBV5-1 and J usage is TRBJ2-3; 7 positions match TRBD2. V shed 5 bases and J 2 bases; nucleotides not matched to a gene: 5. CDR1 is SGHRS and CDR2 is YFSETQ in the germline V gene. The CDR3 contains 14 residues. CDR3 region: CASRLADDTDTQYF. The CDR3 DNA reads TGCGCCAGCAGGCTAGCGGATGACACAGATACGCAGTATTTT.

The J gene is TRBJ2-6, the V gene TRBV7-3; D possibly corresponds to TRBD1 (5 bases). Germline V gene data show CDR1 as SGHTA and CDR2 as FQGTGA. The CDR3 totals 15 residues. The V and J ends lost 2 bases and 3 bases respectively, with 8 bases between them. The CDR3 nucleotides read TGTGCCAGCAGCTTACTGGGGCGTGGGGCCAACGTCCTGACTTTC. Translating gives CASSLLGRGANVLTF.

This clone was detected once. The chain uses TRBV3-1 (or the pseudogene TRBV3-2) and TRBJ1-4; D gene ambiguous. Germline CDR1 LGHDT, CDR2 YNNKEL (reference sequence). The CDR3 is 15 amino acids. The V gene lost 2 bases and the J gene lost 1 base, with 8 bases spanning the gap. DNA of the CDR3: TGTGCCAGCAGCCAATCGGAGGTAACTAATGAAAAACTGTTTTTT. Protein product: CASSQSEVTNEKLFF.

The chain has TRBV5-6 and TRBJ2-5, with 9 bases lining up with TRBD1. Germline CDR1 SGHDT, CDR2 YYEEEE. V was pared by 3 bases and J by 5 bases, with 2 bases of the junction left unmatched. The CDR3 loop spans 13 amino acids. The CDR3 sequence: CASSWDRAETQYF. The CDR3 DNA is TGTGCCAGCAGCTGGGACAGGGCTGAGACCCAGTACTTC. The full variable domain, with the rest looked up from reference TRBV5-6 and TRBJ2-5, is DAGVTQSPTHLIKTRGQQVTLRCSPKSGHDTVSWYQQALGQGPQFIFQYYEEEERQRGNFPDRFSGHQFPNYSSELNVNALLLGDSALYLCASSWDRAETQYFGPGTRLLVL.

The chain joins TRBV25-1 to TRBJ1-4, with D possibly being TRBD1 (6 bases). Trimming took 5 bases from V and 5 from J, leaving 9 bases between them. The CDR3 runs 13 residues. Germline V lookup: CDR1 MGHDK, CDR2 SYGVNS. In DNA, the CDR3 is TGTGCCAGCAGTAAGCAGGGGAATGAAAAACTGTTTTTT. Translation: CASSKQGNEKLFF. The variable domain in full, completed from reference TRBV25-1 and TRBJ1-4, reads EADIYQTPRYLVIGTGKKITLECSQTMGHDKMYWYQQDPGMELHLIHYSYGVNSTEKGDLSSESTVSRIRTEHFPLTLESARPSHTSQYLCASSKQGNEKLFFGSGTQLSVL.

This clone came up once. V gene TRBV2 combines with J gene TRBJ2-3; 12 bases match TRBD2. V was clipped by 6 bases and J by 7 bases; unmatched bases: 5. This CDR3 is built from 14 residues. CDR1 is SNHLY, CDR2 FYNNEI, per germline. CDR3 sequence: CASRGGLAGNTQYF. In nucleotides, the CDR3 is TGTGCCAGCAGGGGAGGACTAGCGGGGAATACGCAGTATTTT. The whole variable domain, remainder taken from reference TRBV2 and TRBJ2-3, is EPEVTQTPSHQVTQMGQEVILRCVPISNHLYFYWYRQILGQKVEFLVSFYNNEISEKSEIFDDQFSVERPDGSNFTLKIRSTKLEDSAMYFCASRGGLAGNTQYFGPGTRLTVL.

The chain joins TRBV5-1 to TRBJ2-7; the D gene is possibly TRBD2 (6 bases). The CDR3 consists of 14 residues. The germline V gene encodes CDR1 SGHRS and CDR2 YFSETQ. Trimming took 1 base from V and 3 from J, leaving 11 bases between them. The CDR3 sequence is CASSLIGGDYEQYF. Written as DNA, the CDR3 is TGCGCCAGCAGCTTGATCGGGGGAGACTACGAGCAGTACTTC.

The chain is built from TRBV27 and TRBJ2-2; 9 bases are a match to TRBD2. The CDR3 consists of 14 residues. The V gene's germline CDR1 is MNHEY and CDR2 SMNVEV (reference sequence). J lost 4 bases, V lost 8 bases, and 5 bases had no gene match. In DNA form, the CDR3 reads TGTGCCAGCCAGCGGGAGGTTTTCACCGGGGAGCTGTTTTTT. Residues: CASQREVFTGELFF.

V usage is TRBV18 and J usage is TRBJ1-3, with unresolved D. V gave up 3 bases and J gave up 0 bases, with 12 bases separating them. In germline, CDR1 is KGHSH, CDR2 LQKENI. The CDR3 runs 16 residues. The CDR3 here is CASSPSGVNSGNTIYF. Here the CDR3 DNA reads TGTGCCAGCTCACCGTCCGGGGTAAACTCTGGAAACACCATATATTTT.

V is TRBV2 and J is TRBJ2-3, with 9 bases that match TRBD2. The CDR3 spans 15 residues. Germline CDR1 reads SNHLY; CDR2 reads FYNNEI. V trimming: 4 bases; J trimming: 0 bases; junction bases outside the gene matches: 2. The CDR3 DNA reads as TGTGCCAGCAGTGGGACTAGCGTCAGCACAGATACGCAGTATTTT. Amino acids: CASSGTSVSTDTQYF.

The chain employs TRBV28 and TRBJ1-1; D is uncertain. This CDR3 has 12 residues. Germline CDR1 reads MDHEN; CDR2 reads SYDVKM. Trimming removed 1 base from V and 7 bases from J, with 7 bases in between. The CDR3 here is CASSLYPGEAFF. Written as DNA, the CDR3 is TGTGCCAGCAGTTTATATCCAGGTGAAGCTTTCTTT. The whole variable domain, remainder taken from reference TRBV28 and TRBJ1-1, is DVKVTQSSRYLVKRTGEKVFLECVQDMDHENMFWYRQDPGLGLRLIYFSYDVKMKEKGDIPEGYSVSREKKERFSLILESASTNQTSMYLCASSLYPGEAFFGQGTRLTVV.